This T cell receptor beta chain is drawn from a study of T-cell memory formation after mild COVID-19. Study-wide findings and caveats: Clones shrinking from day 15 to 85 showed even CD4/CD8 mixes; later expanders tilted CD4+.

Constant-segment-primed 5'RACE gave TCR alpha and TCR beta cDNA libraries with sample barcodes and UMIs. TCRdb re-derived calls from the 5' RACE reads in MiXCR, one entry per CDR3 protein. The sample lists some 54,000 distinct CDR3 sequences, more than 8% occurring once. Germline lookup yields CDR1 SEHNR and CDR2 FQNEAQ (reference sequence). The CDR3 covers 13 residues. J gave up 5 bases and V 1 base, and 0 bases lay outside the gene matches. This clonotype was counted many times. Its antigen is still unknown. The chain carries TRBV7-9 and TRBJ2-5; 8 nucleotides match TRBD2. The clonotype was recovered from a man between 18 and 35 years old who had mild COVID-19 (a few samples of this study predate the infection). Cell type and time point are not known. Source material: PBMCs or a T cell subset sorted from them (not recorded which). As DNA, the CDR3 is TGTGCCAGCAGCTTAGGACTAGCGGAGACCCAGTACTTC. Translated, it gives CASSLGLAETQYF.